The clone carrying this TCR beta chain has a single count. Antigen specificity is unknown. Profiled with immunoSEQ multiplex PCR; TCRdb holds only in-frame clones, not every one. Of about 70,000 clones listed, approximately 94% were seen once; the top ten hold around 0.5%. The CDR3 contains 16 residues. With 5 bases removed from V and 3 bases from J, the gap between germline ends came to 20 bases. The germline gives CDR1 MNHEY, CDR2 SMNVEV (reference sequence). This sample is part of a study of graft-versus-host responses after intestinal transplantation. Study-wide context: Multivisceral, liver-intestinal, or isolated intestinal transplants were received by the recipients.

The receptor was derived from a human donor who received an intestinal transplant. The sequencing here drew on unstimulated CD8+ T cells sorted from spleen or lymph node cells, taken before intestinal transplant. The rearrangement uses TRBV27 and TRBJ2-7; possibly TRBD1 or TRBD2 for D (5 bases each). CDR3 protein: CASSGGGGSRIYEQYF. Written as DNA, the CDR3 is TGTGCCAGCAGTGGGGGTGGTGGTAGTCGGATCTACGAGCAGTACTTC.